These 31 T cell receptor beta chains share one sample of origin, sequenced in a study of T cell responses to AZD1222 COVID-19 vaccine. The assay was immunoSEQ multiplex PCR, and TCRdb's table has in-frame clones only and misses some. The sample includes about 160,000 clones, roughly 92% of them seen just once. Source: peripheral blood, taken on day 0 of AZD1222 vaccination. The origin of the receptors is an adult in good health.

This rearrangement joins TRBV3-1 (or the pseudogene TRBV3-2) to TRBJ1-1; no firm D call. Trimming removed 0 bases from V and 7 bases from J, with 6 bases in between. The germline CDR1 and CDR2 sequences are LGHDT and YNNKEL (reference sequence). The CDR3 sequence is 12 residues long. The DNA for the CDR3 is TGTGCCAGCAGCCAAGACGTAGGTGAAGCTTTCTTT. Encoded protein: CASSQDVGEAFF.

The V call is TRBV7-3, the J call TRBJ2-1, with 9 nucleotides matching TRBD2. CDR3 length: 15 residues. With 6 bases clipped from V and 5 bases from J, the junction kept 8 bases outside the gene matches. CDR1 SGHTA and CDR2 FQGTGA come from the germline V gene. The CDR3 is CASREAGGGNNEQFF. CDR3 nucleotides: TGTGCCAGCAGGGAAGCGGGAGGCGGGAACAATGAGCAGTTCTTC.

This chain links TRBV18 with TRBJ1-1; D remains ambiguous. This CDR3 is 14 amino acids long. V was cut by 3 bases and J by 8 bases, with 16 bases left in between. Germline V CDR1 and CDR2: KGHSH, LQKENI. The CDR3 nucleotides are TGTGCCAGCTCACCCCCCGACGGTGGAAGAGAAGCTTTCTTT. It translates to CASSPPDGGREAFF.

The V call is TRBV2, the J call TRBJ1-2; D remains unclear. Germline V gene sequence: CDR1 SNHLY, CDR2 FYNNEI. This CDR3 has 14 residues. Between the trimmed V and J ends, which lost 2 bases and 6 bases, there was a span of 13 bases. CDR3 DNA sequence: TGTGCCAGCAGTGAAATAGACATGATACATGGCTACACCTTC. Its protein is CASSEIDMIHGYTF.

This clone has a single count. The chain recombines TRBV5-1 with TRBJ1-2; weak D call: TRBD1 (5 bases). This CDR3 has 14 amino acids. V was pared by 3 bases and J by 1 base, with 10 bases between. The germline gives CDR1 SGHRS, CDR2 YFSETQ. The CDR3 is CASSYMDINYGYTF. CDR3 DNA: TGCGCCAGCAGCTATATGGACATTAACTATGGCTACACCTTC.

The chain uses TRBV27 and TRBJ2-5; 12 bases line up with TRBD2. The CDR3 is made up of 16 amino acids. Germline trimming cut 6 bases from V and 0 bases from J; bases unmatched to any gene: 5. Germline V gene sequence: CDR1 MNHEY, CDR2 SMNVEV (reference sequence). The CDR3 DNA follows: TGTGCCAGCAGAAAAACTAGCGGGGGGTACCAAGAGACCCAGTACTTC. Protein: CASRKTSGGYQETQYF.

The gene calls are TRBV3-1 (or the pseudogene TRBV3-2) and TRBJ2-1; D may be TRBD1 or TRBD2 (5 bases each). The germline V gene encodes CDR1 LGHDT and CDR2 YNNKEL (reference sequence). This CDR3 region has 13 residues. V lost 0 bases and J 7 bases, leaving 7 bases between the germline ends. The CDR3 nucleotides read TGTGCCAGCAGCCAAGATGGGGGTAATGAGCAGTTCTTC. Amino acids: CASSQDGGNEQFF.

A few counts support this clone. CDR3 amino acids: CASSQGSSNEKLFF. In DNA form, the CDR3 reads TGTGCCAGCAGTCAGGGGTCATCTAATGAAAAACTGTTTTTT. The V and J genes are TRBV28 and TRBJ1-4, with a possible D match to TRBD1 (6 bases). CDR1 is MDHEN and CDR2 is SYDVKM in the germline V gene. The CDR3 consists of 14 residues. Trimming removed 5 bases from V and 3 bases from J, with 10 bases in between.

This chain connects TRBV7-9 to TRBJ1-4, with 7 bases fitting TRBD1. V dropped 5 bases and J dropped 7; count of bases not matched to a gene: 16. Germline CDR1 reads SEHNR; CDR2 reads FQNEAQ (reference sequence). The CDR3 runs to 17 residues. The CDR3 coding sequence is TGTGCCAGCAGCCCATCGGCAGGGGGGAGCTTTGGTGAAAAACTGTTTTTT. Its protein product is CASSPSAGGSFGEKLFF. The complete variable domain, with remaining parts taken from reference TRBV7-9 and TRBJ1-4, reads DTGVSQNPRHKITKRGQNVTFRCDPISEHNRLYWYRQTLGQGPEFLTYFQNEAQLEKSRLLSDRFSAERPKGSFSTLEIQRTEQGDSAMYLCASSPSAGGSFGEKLFFGSGTQLSVL.

The chain links TRBV27 to TRBJ1-1, with TRBD1 as a possible D gene (5 bases). Trimming pared 4 bases from V and 10 bases from J, leaving 16 bases between. The germline V gene has CDR1 MNHEY and CDR2 SMNVEV (reference sequence). The CDR3 covers 13 residues. For the CDR3, the DNA is TGTGCCAGCAGTTCGACAGCGATCGGTGGAGCTTTCTTT. It translates to CASSSTAIGGAFF.

The V gene is TRBV10-3, the J gene TRBJ2-3; 9 bases map to TRBD2. The CDR3 length is 17 residues. The J segment lost 0 bases and the V segment lost 2 bases, leaving 6 bases of the junction unmatched. Germline V CDR1 and CDR2: ENHRY, SYGVKD. CDR3 loop: CAISEHRTSGSTDTQYF. Here the CDR3 DNA reads TGTGCCATCAGTGAGCATCGTACTAGCGGGAGCACAGATACGCAGTATTTT.

Only a few counts were recorded for this clone. The chain combines TRBV12-2 with TRBJ2-1; the table's D gene call, TRBD2, was not cross checked with the DNA. TRBV12-2 is given as a pseudogene. The CDR3 has 16 amino acids. The CDR3 is CASRSVSGISYNEQFF. CDR3 sequence (DNA): TGTGCAAGTCGTTCCGTTAGCGGGATCTCCTACAATGAGCAGTTCTTC.

The chain links TRBV4-1 to TRBJ1-1, with a tentative D call TRBD1 (6 bases). Per germline, CDR1 MGHRA and CDR2 YSYEKL. The CDR3 has 14 residues. Trimming took 2 bases from V and 1 from J, leaving 8 bases between them. The CDR3 is CASSQKQGNTEAFF. CDR3 DNA sequence: TGCGCCAGCAGCCAAAAACAGGGGAACACTGAAGCTTTCTTT.

The chain recombines TRBV15 with TRBJ1-5, with 9 bases identical to TRBD1. In germline, CDR1 is LNHNV, CDR2 YYDKDF (reference sequence). CDR3 size: 14 residues. V lost 5 bases and J lost 10; bases outside the gene matches: 9. The CDR3 is CATSGPGQGGPQHF. The CDR3 nucleotides read TGTGCCACCAGCGGACCGGGACAGGGTGGACCCCAGCATTTT.

The chain uses TRBV7-9 and TRBJ1-2; TRBD1 aligns across 7 bases. V was pared by 8 bases and J by 7 bases, with 4 bases of the junction left unmatched. The CDR3 contains 11 residues. Germline V gene data show CDR1 as SEHNR and CDR2 as FQNEAQ (reference sequence). CDR3 DNA: TGTGCCAGCGGCGGACAGGCTGGCTACACCTTC. Its protein product is CASGGQAGYTF. The variable domain in full, with the rest retrieved from reference TRBV7-9 and TRBJ1-2, is DTGVSQNPRHKITKRGQNVTFRCDPISEHNRLYWYRQTLGQGPEFLTYFQNEAQLEKSRLLSDRFSAERPKGSFSTLEIQRTEQGDSAMYLCASGGQAGYTFGSGTRLTVV.

The chain recombines TRBV6-5 with TRBJ2-1, with 9 nucleotides matching TRBD2. Unmatched junction bases numbered 7, after V lost 4 bases and J lost 3 bases. Germline CDR1 MNHEY, CDR2 SVGAGI. CDR3 length: 16 residues. The CDR3 region has the DNA TGTGCCAGCAGTTTGGGGACTAGCTTGGACTACAATGAGCAGTTCTTC. It is translated as CASSLGTSLDYNEQFF.

The chain uses TRBV19 and TRBJ1-5, with D possibly being TRBD1 (6 bases). The CDR3 totals 11 residues. V dropped 10 bases and J dropped 6 bases, with 10 bases sitting between them. CDR1 LNHDA and CDR2 SQIVND come from the germline V gene (reference sequence). CDR3 loop: CATGVAQPQHF. CDR3 DNA sequence: TGTGCCACAGGGGTGGCTCAGCCCCAGCATTTT.

V is TRBV15 and J is TRBJ1-4; D remains ambiguous. The germline V gene has CDR1 LNHNV and CDR2 YYDKDF (reference sequence). V dropped 0 bases and J dropped 5 bases, with 10 bases sitting between them. The CDR3 spans 15 residues. CDR3 DNA: TGTGCCACCAGCAGAGATTCAGGCGGAAATGAAAAACTGTTTTTT. Translation gives CATSRDSGGNEKLFF.

The chain is built from TRBV11-2 and TRBJ2-7, with unresolved D. This CDR3 is 14 amino acids long. The germline V gene has CDR1 SGHAT and CDR2 FQNNGV. V lost 3 bases and J lost 2, with 11 bases in between. In nucleotides, the CDR3 is TGTGCCAGCAGCTTCTGGACGGAGCCCTACGAGCAGTACGTC. This encodes CASSFWTEPYEQYV.

J is TRBJ2-3 and V is TRBV7-8; D call uncertain. Germline V lookup: CDR1 SGHVS, CDR2 FQNEAQ. V dropped 5 bases and J dropped 2 bases, with 11 bases sitting between them. The CDR3 consists of 14 residues. The DNA of the CDR3 is TGTGCCAGCAGCCCCATACTCTCCACAGATACGCAGTATTTT. It translates to CASSPILSTDTQYF. Together with reference TRBV7-8 and TRBJ2-3, the CDR3 gives the full variable domain: GAGVSQSPRYKVAKRGQDVALRCDPISGHVSLFWYQQALGQGPEFLTYFQNEAQLDKSGLPSDRFFAERPEGSVSTLKIQRTQQEDSAVYLCASSPILSTDTQYFGPGTRLTVL.

This clone was seen a single time. The chain joins TRBV18 to TRBJ2-1; TRBD2 agrees at 9 bases. The CDR3 is 16 residues long. V was pared by 1 base and J by 3 bases, with 4 bases of the junction left unmatched. Germline assignment: CDR1 KGHSH and CDR2 LQKENI. The DNA of the CDR3 is TGTGCCAGCTCACCACTAAGCGGGGGGTTCTACAATGAGCAGTTCTTC. The encoded protein is CASSPLSGGFYNEQFF.

This chain links TRBV18 with TRBJ2-3; 7 bases line up with TRBD2. The V segment lost 2 bases and the J segment 2 bases; nucleotides outside the gene matches: 7. The germline V gene has CDR1 KGHSH and CDR2 LQKENI. The CDR3 is 16 residues long. The CDR3 bases are TGTGCCAGCTCACCAAGGCTAGCGGACTTCACAGATACGCAGTATTTT. Translating it yields CASSPRLADFTDTQYF.

The CDR3 loop reads CARSQSQVANSPLHF. The CDR3 DNA is TGTGCCAGGAGCCAAAGCCAGGTGGCTAATTCACCCCTCCACTTT. This chain links TRBV28 with TRBJ1-6; D gene ambiguous. The CDR3 runs to 15 residues. V was cut by 9 bases and J by 6 bases, with 18 bases left in between. The germline gives CDR1 MDHEN, CDR2 SYDVKM. Full variable domain (missing parts from reference TRBV28 and TRBJ1-6): DVKVTQSSRYLVKRTGEKVFLECVQDMDHENMFWYRQDPGLGLRLIYFSYDVKMKEKGDIPEGYSVSREKKERFSLILESASTNQTSMYLCARSQSQVANSPLHFGNGTRLTVT.

The J gene is TRBJ1-1, the V gene TRBV4-1; 7 bases fit TRBD1. CDR1 MGHRA and CDR2 YSYEKL come from the germline V gene. The CDR3 contains 15 residues. The V and J ends lost 1 base and 3 bases, in that order; junction bases with no gene match: 5. As DNA, the CDR3 is TGCGCCAGCAGCCAAGGACAGGGCATCGACACTGAAGCTTTCTTT. This codes for CASSQGQGIDTEAFF.

The rearrangement joins TRBV11-2 to TRBJ1-2; no clear D. Per the germline V gene, CDR1 is SGHAT and CDR2 is FQNNGV. The CDR3 sequence is 14 residues long. Trimming cost V 7 bases and J 2 bases, with 14 bases left between them. The CDR3 DNA reads TGTGCCAGCACCCATGATTTGGCAAACTATGGCTACACCTTC. It codes for CASTHDLANYGYTF. The full variable domain, its missing parts supplied by reference TRBV11-2 and TRBJ1-2, is EAGVAQSPRYKIIEKRQSVAFWCNPISGHATLYWYQQILGQGPKLLIQFQNNGVVDDSQLPKDRFSAERLKGVDSTLKIQPAKLEDSAVYLCASTHDLANYGYTFGSGTRLTVV.

The chain joins TRBV5-1 to TRBJ1-5, with D unresolved. Germline-derived CDR1 and CDR2 are SGHRS and YFSETQ. The CDR3 runs 15 residues. Trimming removed 0 bases at V and 2 bases at J, with 9 bases between. The CDR3 sequence is CASSLEGVGNQPQHF. The CDR3 nucleotides read TGCGCCAGCAGCTTGGAGGGTGTTGGCAATCAGCCCCAGCATTTT.

The chain couples TRBV7-2 to TRBJ1-1; D is uncertain. Germline V lookup: CDR1 SGHTA, CDR2 FQGNSA. The length of the CDR3 is 13 residues. Trimming left V 5 bases short and J 3 bases short, with 10 bases between. DNA of the CDR3: TGTGCCAGCAGCCAAAGACGGGACACTGAAGCTTTCTTT. Encoded protein: CASSQRRDTEAFF.

This rearrangement joins TRBV6-5 to TRBJ1-3; D ambiguous. V was pared by 7 bases and J by 4 bases, with 14 bases between. Per germline, CDR1 MNHEY and CDR2 SVGAGI. The CDR3 covers 14 residues. The CDR3 reads CASTRRDAGNTIYF. CDR3 nucleotide sequence: TGTGCCAGCACGAGACGGGATGCCGGAAACACCATATATTTT.

This clone appeared once. The chain couples TRBV24-1 to TRBJ2-1; D tentatively reads TRBD1 or TRBD2 (5 bases each). Trimming stripped 9 bases from V and 2 bases from J, with 10 bases between. CDR3 size: 13 residues. Germline CDR1 and CDR2: KGHDR and SFDVKD. The CDR3 here is CATSGGPYNEQFF. CDR3 DNA sequence: TGTGCCACCTCTGGGGGACCCTACAATGAGCAGTTCTTC.

V and J are TRBV7-9 and TRBJ1-2; TRBD1 agrees at 10 bases. Germline trimming cut 5 bases from V and 7 bases from J; bases unmatched to any gene: 13. The CDR3 spans 16 residues. The germline CDR1 and CDR2 sequences are SEHNR and FQNEAQ (reference sequence). The CDR3 nucleotides read TGTGCCAGCAGCGTACAGACAGGGGGCGTCAATGGTGGCTACACCTTC. This codes for CASSVQTGGVNGGYTF. Using reference TRBV7-9 and TRBJ1-2 for the parts outside the CDR3, the full variable domain is DTGVSQNPRHKITKRGQNVTFRCDPISEHNRLYWYRQTLGQGPEFLTYFQNEAQLEKSRLLSDRFSAERPKGSFSTLEIQRTEQGDSAMYLCASSVQTGGVNGGYTFGSGTRLTVV.

The V call is TRBV5-1, the J call TRBJ2-1; D is perhaps TRBD2 (6 bases). The CDR3 is 15 amino acids. Germline CDR1 reads SGHRS; CDR2 reads YFSETQ. The V end was cut by 5 bases, the J end by 6 bases, with 18 bases between. CDR3 protein: CASSLVGLPLNEQFF. CDR3 nucleotide sequence: TGCGCCAGCAGTCTTGTGGGACTGCCTCTCAATGAGCAGTTCTTC.